A single sample gave rise to the 10 T cell receptor beta chains below, sequenced in a study of cytomegalovirus exposure and HLA in healthy donors. Both 60 Vbeta primers and 13 Jbeta primers went into the PCR. The assay was immunoSEQ multiplex PCR, and TCRdb's table has in-frame clones only and misses some. The data show 95,000 to 150,000 clones, roughly three fifths seen once. The sample comprised PBMCs. The origin of the receptors is a middle-aged woman in good health and CMV-seropositive.

This chain links TRBV5-1 with TRBJ2-1; 12 nucleotides line up with TRBD2. Germline V gene sequence: CDR1 SGHRS, CDR2 YFSETQ. V dropped 3 bases and J dropped 6; count of bases not matched to a gene: 4. The CDR3 sequence is 15 residues long. The CDR3 DNA reads as TGCGCCAGCAGCTACAGACTAGCGGGGGTCAATGAGCAGTTCTTC. Amino acids: CASSYRLAGVNEQFF. The full variable domain, with the rest looked up from reference TRBV5-1 and TRBJ2-1, is KAGVTQTPRYLIKTRGQQVTLSCSPISGHRSVSWYQQTPGQGLQFLFEYFSETQRNKGNFPGRFSGRQFSNSRSEMNVSTLELGDSALYLCASSYRLAGVNEQFFGPGTRLTVL.

This clone was detected only a few times. The V and J genes are TRBV7-9 and TRBJ2-2; a possible D gene is TRBD1 (6 bases). This CDR3 region has 14 residues. V shed 5 bases and J shed 5 bases, with 12 bases lying between them. Germline V gene sequence: CDR1 SEHNR, CDR2 FQNEAQ (reference sequence). In DNA, the CDR3 is TGTGCCAGCAGCGACGGACAGATTACCGGGGAGCTGTTTTTT. This encodes CASSDGQITGELFF. Based on the CDR3 plus reference TRBV7-9 and TRBJ2-2, the full variable domain is DTGVSQNPRHKITKRGQNVTFRCDPISEHNRLYWYRQTLGQGPEFLTYFQNEAQLEKSRLLSDRFSAERPKGSFSTLEIQRTEQGDSAMYLCASSDGQITGELFFGEGSRLTVL.

In its sample, this clone was seen once. The rearrangement links TRBV7-2 to TRBJ2-5; TRBD2 matches 10 bases. Germline CDR1 reads SGHTA; CDR2 reads FQGNSA. This CDR3 spans 13 amino acids. Trimming removed 6 bases from V and 2 bases from J; junction bases left unmatched: 0. CDR3 in DNA: TGTGCCAGCAGGGGACTAGCGCAAGAGACCCAGTACTTC. It encodes CASRGLAQETQYF.

This clone has more than one count but fewer than ten. The V call is TRBV9, the J call TRBJ1-1; D not resolved. Germline assignment: CDR1 SGDLS and CDR2 YYNGEE. The V and J ends lost 1 base and 1 base respectively, with 5 bases between them. This CDR3 region has 13 residues. In DNA form, the CDR3 reads TGTGCCAGCAGCGTACGGTCGAACACTGAAGCTTTCTTT. This encodes CASSVRSNTEAFF.

This clone was observed a handful of times. The chain combines TRBV5-1 with TRBJ2-1; TRBD2 matches 7 bases. The trim removed 3 bases at V and 5 bases at J, leaving 8 bases unmatched. CDR1 and CDR2 (germline): SGHRS, YFSETQ. This CDR3 is built from 15 residues. CDR3 nucleotide sequence: TGCGCCAGCAGCTCAGCGGGACCTGCTGACAATGAGCAGTTCTTC. It encodes CASSSAGPADNEQFF.

V gene TRBV6-6 combines with J gene TRBJ2-1; 10 bases align to TRBD2. V shed 6 bases, J shed 3 bases, and the junction held 5 bases outside the gene matches. Germline V lookup: CDR1 MNHNY, CDR2 SVGAGI (reference sequence). The CDR3 has 15 amino acids. CDR3 coding DNA: TGTGCCAGCAGCCCCGGGACTAGCGACTACAATGAGCAGTTCTTC. Amino acids: CASSPGTSDYNEQFF.

Concerning this clone itself: Compared with germline, one end of the junction differs, possibly owing to a read error. V is TRBV19 and J is TRBJ2-7; 7 nucleotides line up with TRBD1. The CDR3 is made up of 14 amino acids. CDR1 and CDR2 (germline): LNHDA, SQIVND (reference sequence). The CDR3 coding sequence is TGTGCCAGTAGTCTAGAGGGGGCTGACTACGAGCAGTACTTC. This codes for CASSLEGADYEQYF.

This chain links TRBV5-5 with TRBJ1-3; 8 bases are a match to TRBD1. CDR1 and CDR2 (germline): SGHKS, YYEKEE (reference sequence). With 6 bases clipped from V and 5 bases from J, the junction kept 13 bases outside the gene matches. The CDR3 is 16 residues long. The CDR3 reads CASTPRGQDPRNTIYF. The CDR3 DNA follows: TGTGCCAGCACCCCTAGGGGACAGGACCCCCGAAACACCATATATTTT.

The rearrangement uses TRBV19 and TRBJ1-4, with 7 bases matching TRBD1. After removal of 3 bases from V and 0 bases from J, the junction contained 7 bases not matched to a gene. Per the germline V gene, CDR1 is LNHDA and CDR2 is SQIVND (reference sequence). This CDR3 has 17 residues. CDR3 protein: CASSIRQGSTTNEKLFF. CDR3 bases: TGTGCCAGTAGTATTAGACAGGGATCGACAACTAATGAAAAACTGTTTTTT. The entire variable domain, with the rest obtained from reference TRBV19 and TRBJ1-4, is as follows: DGGITQSPKYLFRKEGQNVTLSCEQNLNHDAMYWYRQDPGQGLRLIYYSQIVNDFQKGDIAEGYSVSREKKESFPLTVTSAQKNPTAFYLCASSIRQGSTTNEKLFFGSGTQLSVL.

This chain links TRBV21-1 with TRBJ2-1; TRBD1 is taken as the D call from the table, unchecked against the DNA. TRBV21-1 is marked as a pseudogene. The CDR3 sequence is 20 residues long. CDR3 protein: CASSKALSDRPRVVYNEQFF. The CDR3 nucleotides are TGTGCCAGCAGCAAAGCGCTAAGTGACAGGCCGCGCGTGGTCTACAATGAGCAGTTCTTC.